The T cell receptor beta chain described here comes from a study of blood T cell repertoires in COVID-19. Clones were read by immunoSEQ multiplex PCR, and TCRdb kept only the in-frame ones, dropping some. The sample lists around 220,000 clones; under 85% were seen once. Germline assignment: CDR1 WSHSY and CDR2 SAAADI. The CDR3 consists of 13 residues. V was clipped by 5 bases and J by 7 bases; unmatched bases: 6. This sequence was found in a woman in her forties with active or convalescent COVID-19. The chain has TRBV10-2 and TRBJ1-2; TRBD1 matches at 8 bases. Sequencing was performed on peripheral blood. The CDR3 coding sequence is TGCGCCAGCAGTCCGGACAGGGCCGTTGGCTACACCTTC. Translated, it gives CASSPDRAVGYTF.